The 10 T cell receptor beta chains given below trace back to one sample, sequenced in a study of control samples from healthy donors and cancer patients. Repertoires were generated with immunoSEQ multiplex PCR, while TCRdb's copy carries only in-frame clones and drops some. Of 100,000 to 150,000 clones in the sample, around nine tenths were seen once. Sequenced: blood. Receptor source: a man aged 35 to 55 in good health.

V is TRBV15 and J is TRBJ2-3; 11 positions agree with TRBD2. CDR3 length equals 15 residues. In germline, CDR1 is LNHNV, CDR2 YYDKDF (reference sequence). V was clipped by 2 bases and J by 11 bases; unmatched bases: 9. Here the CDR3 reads CATSRPGSGGARQYF. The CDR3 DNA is TGTGCCACCAGCAGACCTGGTAGCGGGGGGGCTCGGCAGTATTTT.

For the CDR3, the DNA is TGTGCCAGTATCCAAAGGGCGGGGGGGCGGGGTACGCAGTATTTT. It codes for CASIQRAGGRGTQYF. The V call is TRBV19, the J call TRBJ2-3, with 9 bases lining up with TRBD2. The J segment lost 8 bases and the V segment lost 7 bases, leaving 13 bases of the junction unmatched. Germline assignment: CDR1 LNHDA and CDR2 SQIVND (reference sequence). This CDR3 is 15 amino acids long.

CDR3 region: CASSLPKGSNTEAFF. The DNA of the CDR3 is TGCGCCAGCAGCTTGCCGAAGGGGTCGAACACTGAAGCTTTCTTT. The genes are TRBV5-1 and TRBJ1-1; maybe TRBD1 (5 bases). The CDR3 extends over 15 amino acids. V was cut by 1 base and J by 1 base, with 11 bases left in between. Germline V gives CDR1 SGHRS, CDR2 YFSETQ. Supplemented by reference TRBV5-1 and TRBJ1-1, the full variable domain reads KAGVTQTPRYLIKTRGQQVTLSCSPISGHRSVSWYQQTPGQGLQFLFEYFSETQRNKGNFPGRFSGRQFSNSRSEMNVSTLELGDSALYLCASSLPKGSNTEAFFGQGTRLTVV.

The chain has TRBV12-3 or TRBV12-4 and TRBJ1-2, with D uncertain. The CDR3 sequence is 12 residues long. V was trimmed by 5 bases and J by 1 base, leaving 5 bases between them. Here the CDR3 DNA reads TGTGCCAGCAGTCCGAATAACTATGGCTACACCTTC. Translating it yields CASSPNNYGYTF.

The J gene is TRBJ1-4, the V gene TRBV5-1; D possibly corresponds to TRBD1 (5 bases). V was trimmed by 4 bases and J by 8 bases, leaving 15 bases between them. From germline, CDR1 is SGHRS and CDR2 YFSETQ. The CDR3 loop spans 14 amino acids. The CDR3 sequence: CASSQGPGGEKLFF. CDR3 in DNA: TGCGCCAGCAGCCAGGGACCCGGAGGGGAAAAACTGTTTTTT.

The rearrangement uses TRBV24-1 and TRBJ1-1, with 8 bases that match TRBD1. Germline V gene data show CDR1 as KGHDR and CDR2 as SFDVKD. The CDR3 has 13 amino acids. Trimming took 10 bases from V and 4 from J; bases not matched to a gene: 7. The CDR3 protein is CATKGQGATEAFF. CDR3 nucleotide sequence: TGTGCCACTAAGGGGCAGGGGGCCACTGAAGCTTTCTTT.

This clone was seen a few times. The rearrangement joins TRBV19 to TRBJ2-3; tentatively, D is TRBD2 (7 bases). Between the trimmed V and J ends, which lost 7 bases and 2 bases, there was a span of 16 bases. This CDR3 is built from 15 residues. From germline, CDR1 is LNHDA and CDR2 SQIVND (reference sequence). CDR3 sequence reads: CASKDGGPPTDTQYF. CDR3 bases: TGTGCCAGTAAGGACGGGGGGCCCCCCACAGATACGCAGTATTTT.

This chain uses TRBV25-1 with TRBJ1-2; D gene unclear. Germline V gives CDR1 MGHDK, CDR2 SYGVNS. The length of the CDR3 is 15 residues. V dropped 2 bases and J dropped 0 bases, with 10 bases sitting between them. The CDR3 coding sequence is TGTGCCAGCAGTGAAAGTAGGATCCCTAACTATGGCTACACCTTC. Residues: CASSESRIPNYGYTF.

This chain's CDR3 is CASSQVPTSSIRTEAFF. DNA of the CDR3: TGCGCCAGCAGCCAGGTTCCGACAAGCTCTATAAGGACTGAAGCTTTCTTT. The chain links TRBV4-3 to TRBJ1-1; D gene unclear. Germline V gives CDR1 LGHNA, CDR2 YSLEER. With 3 bases removed from V and 5 bases from J, the gap between germline ends came to 22 bases. This CDR3 is built from 17 residues.

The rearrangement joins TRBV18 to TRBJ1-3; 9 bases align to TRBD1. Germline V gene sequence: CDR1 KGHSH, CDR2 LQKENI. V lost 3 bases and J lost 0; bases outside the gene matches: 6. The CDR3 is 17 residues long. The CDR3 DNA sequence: TGTGCCAGCTCACCCCTCTCGGGACAGGGCTCTGGAAACACCATATATTTT. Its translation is CASSPLSGQGSGNTIYF. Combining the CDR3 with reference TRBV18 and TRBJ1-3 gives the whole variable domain NAGVMQNPRHLVRRRGQEARLRCSPMKGHSHVYWYRQLPEEGLKFMVYLQKENIIDESGMPKERFSAEFPKEGPSILRIQQVVRGDSAAYFCASSPLSGQGSGNTIYFGEGSWLTVV.